Sequencing of this T cell receptor (beta chain) was carried out in a study of T-cell reconstitution after alpha-beta-depleted transplantation in children. Unique molecular identifiers were used to barcode this TCRbeta library. TCRdb re-called the PCR reads with MiXCR, one entry per CDR3 protein. The sample lists about 340,000 distinct CDR3 sequences, less than 15% occurring once. Germline lookup yields CDR1 LNHNV and CDR2 YYDKDF (reference sequence). V was pared by 0 bases and J by 4 bases, with 12 bases between. The CDR3 is 15 residues long. The TCR comes from a human donor who donated a stem cell graft to a child with Fanconi anemia. Sequencing used PBMCs, obtained from the stem cell graft. The chain carries TRBV15 and TRBJ1-1, with D unresolved. CDR3 in DNA: TGTGCCACCAGCAGAGATCCCGGGGAGGGCACTGAAGCTTTCTTT. The encoded protein is CATSRDPGEGTEAFF.